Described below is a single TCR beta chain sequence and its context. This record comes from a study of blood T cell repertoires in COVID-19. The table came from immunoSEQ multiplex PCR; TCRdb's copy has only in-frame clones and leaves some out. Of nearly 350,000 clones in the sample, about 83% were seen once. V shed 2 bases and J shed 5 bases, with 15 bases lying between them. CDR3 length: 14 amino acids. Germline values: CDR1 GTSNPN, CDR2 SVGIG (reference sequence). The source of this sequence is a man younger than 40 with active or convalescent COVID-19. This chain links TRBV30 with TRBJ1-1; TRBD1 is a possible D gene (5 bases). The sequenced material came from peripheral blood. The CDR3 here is CAWSLQGGTTEAFF. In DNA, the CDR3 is TGTGCCTGGAGTCTTCAGGGCGGTACTACTGAAGCTTTCTTT.